This is a list of T cell receptor beta chains from one sample in a study of T cells in Graves' hyperthyroidism and ophthalmopathy. From the multiplex PCR reads, TCRdb called clonotypes with MiXCR, one entry per CDR3 protein. The sample has roughly 580,000 distinct CDR3 sequences, approximately 15% seen once; the top ten hold 4.5% to 6%. Sample: blood. Receptors originate from a woman aged 25 to 39 with Graves' hyperthyroidism that later progressed to Graves' ophthalmopathy. Both conserved end residues are part of each CDR3.

V gene	CDR3 length	CDR3 protein
TRBV7-7	16	CASSLGTAQVSGELFF
TRBV20-1	16	CSADSYTGTDNTEAFF
TRBV28	13	CASSSRTNQPQHF
TRBV27	14	CASSWDSFSYEQYF
TRBV12-3/TRBV12-4	15	CASIPRGGNTAEQFF
TRBV12-3/TRBV12-4	14	CASSADRAGYEQYF
TRBV29-1	14	CSVDLAGGSYEQYF
TRBV29-1	14	CSVASQGPNQPQHF
TRBV5-1	15	CASSLAYYPSYEQYF
TRBV7-2	12	CASSLYRETQYF
TRBV7-6	14	CASSLADSGQGYTF
TRBV28	15	CASTWDRGLDTEAFF
TRBV6-1	14	CASRPVGDGTEAFF
TRBV2	15	CASSDWTGGNSPLHF
TRBV2	12	CASSSGQDEQFF
TRBV14	13	CASSRTFIEELFF
TRBV24-1	15	CATSDGGQLHTEAFF
TRBV27	15	CASCPGLKLSDTQYF
TRBV4-1	15	CASSQSRDRPYEQYF
TRBV28	13	CASSLSRVAEAFF
TRBV12-5	16	CASGLRSGGLRETQYF
TRBV30	15	CAWSEEGTDAGTQYF
TRBV12-3/TRBV12-4	14	CASSFQGSTDTQYF
TRBV27	16	CASSFDRASYNSPLHF
TRBV5-1	15	CASSLGGPTNEKLFF
TRBV11-3	16	CASSLDLPGAGNEQFF
TRBV12-3/TRBV12-4	15	CASSLAGPSGNTIYF
TRBV19	15	CASSLRLAGTGELFF
TRBV7-9	16	CASSLFTSGYTDTQYF